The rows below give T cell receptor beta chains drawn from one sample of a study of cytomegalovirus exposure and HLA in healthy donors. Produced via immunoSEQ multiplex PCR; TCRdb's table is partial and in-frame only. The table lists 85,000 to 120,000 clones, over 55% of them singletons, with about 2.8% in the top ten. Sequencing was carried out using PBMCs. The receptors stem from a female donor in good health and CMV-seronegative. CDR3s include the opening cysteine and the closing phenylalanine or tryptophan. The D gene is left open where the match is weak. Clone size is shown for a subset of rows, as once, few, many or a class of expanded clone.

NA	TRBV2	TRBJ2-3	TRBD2	CAGTGLAGATGSTDTQYF	TGTGCCGGTACGGGACTAGCGGGAGCTACCGGCAGCACAGATACGCAGTATTTT
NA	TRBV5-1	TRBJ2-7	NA	CASSPGGQAHEQYF	TGCGCCAGCAGTCCGGGGGGACAGGCCCACGAGCAGTACTTC
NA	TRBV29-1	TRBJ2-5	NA	CSPEVQETQYF	TGCAGCCCTGAGGTCCAAGAGACCCAGTACTTC
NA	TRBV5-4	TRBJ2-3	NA	CASSWRDTSTDTQYF	TGTGCCAGCAGCTGGCGCGACACTAGCACAGATACGCAGTATTTT
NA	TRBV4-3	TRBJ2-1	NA	CASSQDVRVHGEQFF	TGCGCCAGCAGCCAAGATGTCCGCGTCCACGGTGAGCAGTTCTTC
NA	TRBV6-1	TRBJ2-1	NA	CASSGYGIGVYEQFF	TGTGCCAGCAGTGGGTACGGGATAGGAGTCTATGAGCAGTTCTTC
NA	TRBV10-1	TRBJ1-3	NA	CASSDRTERSGNTIYF	TGCGCCAGCAGTGACAGAACCGAGAGGTCTGGAAACACCATATATTTT
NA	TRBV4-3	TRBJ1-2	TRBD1	CASSQTGAGGYTF	TGCGCCAGCAGCCAGACAGGGGCTGGGGGCTACACCTTC
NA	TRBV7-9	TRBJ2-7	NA	CASSRYGGGLPGEQYF	TGTGCCAGCAGCCGTTATGGTGGAGGACTGCCTGGCGAGCAGTACTTC
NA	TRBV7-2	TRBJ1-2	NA	CASSSDRFTGNYGYTF	TGTGCCAGCAGCTCCGACAGGTTCACAGGGAACTATGGCTACACCTTC
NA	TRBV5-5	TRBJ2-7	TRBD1	CASSFGQAYEQYF	TGTGCCAGCAGCTTCGGACAGGCCTACGAGCAGTACTTC
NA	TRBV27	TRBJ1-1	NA	CASNFWRTQVNTEAFF	TGTGCCAGCAACTTCTGGAGGACCCAGGTGAACACTGAAGCTTTCTTT
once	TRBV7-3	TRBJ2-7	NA	CASSPRPLGEQYF	TGTGCCAGCAGCCCCCGTCCCCTAGGCGAGCAGTACTTC
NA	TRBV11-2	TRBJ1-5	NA	CASSSSTSNQPQHF	TGTGCCAGCAGCTCTAGTACCAGCAATCAGCCCCAGCATTTT
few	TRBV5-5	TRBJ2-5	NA	CASSFRSGAETQYF	TGTGCCAGCAGCTTCAGGAGTGGGGCGGAGACCCAGTACTTC
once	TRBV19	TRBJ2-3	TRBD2	CASSIEAGGKATDTQYF	TGTGCCAGTAGTATAGAGGCGGGGGGTAAGGCTACAGATACGCAGTATTTT
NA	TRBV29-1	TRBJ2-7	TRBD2	CSVRTSGPVEQYF	TGCAGCGTTAGGACTAGCGGCCCAGTGGAGCAGTACTTC
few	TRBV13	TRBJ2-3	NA	CASSLYGSTDTQYF	TGTGCCAGCAGCTTATACGGGAGCACAGATACGCAGTATTTT
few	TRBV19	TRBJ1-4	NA	CASSQGGGPTNEKLFF	TGTGCCAGTAGTCAGGGCGGGGGACCAACTAATGAAAAACTGTTTTTT
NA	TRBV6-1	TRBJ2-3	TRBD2	CASSEIGSGGGDTQYF	TGTGCCAGCAGTGAAATCGGTAGCGGGGGGGGAGATACGCAGTATTTT
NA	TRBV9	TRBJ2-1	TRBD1	CASSGLRGQYNEQFF	TGTGCCAGCAGCGGACTCCGGGGACAGTACAATGAGCAGTTCTTC
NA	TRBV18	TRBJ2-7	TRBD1	CASSPLAPGQVSYEQYF	TGTGCCAGCTCACCACTAGCCCCAGGACAGGTCTCCTACGAGCAGTACTTC
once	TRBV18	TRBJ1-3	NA	CASSPISGVLGNTIYF	TGTGCCAGCTCACCCATCTCAGGGGTTCTCGGAAACACCATATATTTT
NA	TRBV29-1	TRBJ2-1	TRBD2	CSVEILGRETPHEQFF	TGCAGCGTTGAAATTTTGGGGCGGGAGACCCCTCATGAGCAGTTCTTC
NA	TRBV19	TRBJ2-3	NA	CASTKGVGDTQYF	TGTGCCAGTACCAAGGGGGTGGGGGATACGCAGTATTTT
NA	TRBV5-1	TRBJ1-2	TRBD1	CASSFTGTGANYGYTF	TGCGCCAGCAGCTTTACCGGGACAGGGGCTAACTATGGCTACACCTTC
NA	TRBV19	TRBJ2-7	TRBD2	CASSIVFPSGRYEQYF	TGTGCCAGTAGTATAGTGTTCCCCAGCGGGAGATACGAGCAGTACTTC
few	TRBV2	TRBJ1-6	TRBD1	CASRRDRGSNSPLHF	TGTGCCAGCAGGCGGGACAGGGGCTCTAATTCACCCCTCCACTTT
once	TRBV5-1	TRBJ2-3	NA	CASSLPWAGATDTQYF	TGCGCCAGCAGCCTGCCTTGGGCGGGCGCCACAGATACGCAGTATTTT
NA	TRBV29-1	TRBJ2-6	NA	CSVGEIGTANVLTF	TGCAGCGTTGGCGAGATCGGGACTGCCAACGTCCTGACTTTC
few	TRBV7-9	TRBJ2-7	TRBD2	CASSLAGTSGNIGQYF	TGTGCCAGCAGCTTAGCGGGGACTAGCGGGAATATCGGGCAGTACTTC
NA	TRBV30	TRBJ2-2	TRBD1	CAWSVTGAPNTGELFF	TGTGCCTGGAGTGTGACAGGGGCCCCGAACACCGGGGAGCTGTTTTTT
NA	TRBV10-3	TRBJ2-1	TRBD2	CAISASGGAGDEQFF	TGTGCCATCAGTGCCAGCGGGGGAGCTGGCGATGAGCAGTTCTTC
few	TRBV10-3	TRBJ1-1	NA	CAITGNLNTEAFF	TGTGCCATCACCGGGAATCTGAACACTGAAGCTTTCTTT
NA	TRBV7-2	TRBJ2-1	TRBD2	CASSWTSTEQFF	TGTGCCAGCAGCTGGACTAGCACCGAGCAGTTCTTC
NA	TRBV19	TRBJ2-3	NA	CASSSQGGRVTQPSTDTQYF	TGTGCCAGTAGTTCCCAGGGTGGCAGGGTGACCCAACCTAGCACAGATACGCAGTATTTT